The 9 T cell receptor beta chains listed next were all sequenced from one sample in a study of T cells in localized non-small cell lung cancer. Data came from immunoSEQ multiplex PCR; TCRdb stores just in-frame clones and leaves some out. The table shows around 50,000 clones, with more than 80% occurring only once. This sample comprised peripheral blood, obtained before any cancer treatment. These receptors were collected from a woman aged 35 to 75 with stage I lung adenocarcinoma.

The genes are TRBV11-3 and TRBJ2-1; 7 bases are a match to TRBD2. The CDR3 length is 16 residues. After removal of 5 bases from V and 6 bases from J, the junction contained 13 bases not matched to a gene. Looked up from germline, CDR1 is SGHNT and CDR2 is YENEEA. The CDR3 bases are TGTGCCAGCAGCCCCGGTGGGAGGGGAGCGGGCAATGAGCAGTTCTTC. Translation gives CASSPGGRGAGNEQFF.

CDR3 coding DNA: TGTGCCAGCAGCCCCTACCGGACAGAGAACACTGAAGCTTTCTTT. As protein: CASSPYRTENTEAFF. This chain uses TRBV5-6 with TRBJ1-1, with D tentatively TRBD1 (6 bases). V was clipped by 4 bases and J by 1 base, with 14 bases between them. The CDR3 is made up of 15 amino acids. Germline loops: CDR1 SGHDT, CDR2 YYEEEE.

This clone was seen more than once but under ten times. The V call is TRBV5-6, the J call TRBJ2-7; D is possibly TRBD1 or TRBD2 (5 bases each). V shed 5 bases and J shed 2 bases, with 11 bases lying between them. Germline CDR1 reads SGHDT; CDR2 reads YYEEEE. This CDR3 is 13 amino acids long. In nucleotides, the CDR3 is TGTGCCAGCAGTTTGTTGGGGGCCTACGAGCAGTACTTC. As protein: CASSLLGAYEQYF.

The chain couples TRBV7-2 to TRBJ2-3; the match to TRBD2 covers 10 bases. The CDR3 consists of 14 residues. CDR1 is SGHTA, CDR2 FQGNSA, per germline. The V segment lost 8 bases and the J segment 4 bases; nucleotides outside the gene matches: 6. CDR3 in amino acids: CASVLSGGPDTQYF. In DNA, the CDR3 is TGTGCCAGCGTTCTTAGCGGGGGGCCAGATACGCAGTATTTT. Full variable domain (outside the CDR3, taken from reference TRBV7-2 and TRBJ2-3): GAGVSQSPSNKVTEKGKDVELRCDPISGHTALYWYRQSLGQGLEFLIYFQGNSAPDKSGLPSDRFSAERTGGSVSTLTIQRTQQEDSAVYLCASVLSGGPDTQYFGPGTRLTVL.

This sequence joins TRBV1 and TRBJ2-7. TRBV1 is designated a pseudogene. The CDR3 sequence is 13 residues long. CDR3 nucleotide sequence: TGCACCAGCAGCCAGGATTTCCGGTGGGAGCAGTACTTC. Protein: CTSSQDFRWEQYF.

The chain is built from TRBV13 and TRBJ1-5; D may be TRBD1 (5 bases). The CDR3 is 16 amino acids. With 2 bases removed from V and 0 bases from J, the gap between germline ends came to 11 bases. Germline V gives CDR1 PRHDT, CDR2 FYEKMQ (reference sequence). DNA of the CDR3: TGTGCCAGCAGCTTAACGGGGGGGTATAGCAATCAGCCCCAGCATTTT. This encodes CASSLTGGYSNQPQHF.

The V call is TRBV10-3, the J call TRBJ2-1; 9 positions agree with TRBD2. The CDR3 runs to 16 residues. The germline V gene encodes CDR1 ENHRY and CDR2 SYGVKD. With V trimmed by 0 bases and J by 4 bases, 4 bases remained unmatched. CDR3 sequence reads: CAISESSAGGYNEQFF. CDR3 coding DNA: TGTGCCATCAGTGAGTCTTCGGCGGGGGGGTACAATGAGCAGTTCTTC.

The CDR3 loop reads CASSLNRQGAGTDTQYF. In nucleotides, the CDR3 is TGTGCCAGCAGCTTAAACAGACAGGGGGCGGGAACAGATACGCAGTATTTT. The chain is built from TRBV11-2 and TRBJ2-3; 10 nucleotides match TRBD1. The CDR3 totals 17 residues. V was clipped by 2 bases and J by 3 bases; unmatched bases: 8. Germline loops: CDR1 SGHAT, CDR2 FQNNGV.

This clone has just a few counts. V and J are TRBV5-1 and TRBJ2-5; D remains unclear. The V and J ends lost 0 bases and 5 bases respectively, with 5 bases between them. Looked up from germline, CDR1 is SGHRS and CDR2 is YFSETQ. The CDR3 spans 12 residues. DNA for the CDR3: TGCGCCAGCAGCTTGGTGGGGGAGACCCAGTACTTC. It is translated as CASSLVGETQYF.